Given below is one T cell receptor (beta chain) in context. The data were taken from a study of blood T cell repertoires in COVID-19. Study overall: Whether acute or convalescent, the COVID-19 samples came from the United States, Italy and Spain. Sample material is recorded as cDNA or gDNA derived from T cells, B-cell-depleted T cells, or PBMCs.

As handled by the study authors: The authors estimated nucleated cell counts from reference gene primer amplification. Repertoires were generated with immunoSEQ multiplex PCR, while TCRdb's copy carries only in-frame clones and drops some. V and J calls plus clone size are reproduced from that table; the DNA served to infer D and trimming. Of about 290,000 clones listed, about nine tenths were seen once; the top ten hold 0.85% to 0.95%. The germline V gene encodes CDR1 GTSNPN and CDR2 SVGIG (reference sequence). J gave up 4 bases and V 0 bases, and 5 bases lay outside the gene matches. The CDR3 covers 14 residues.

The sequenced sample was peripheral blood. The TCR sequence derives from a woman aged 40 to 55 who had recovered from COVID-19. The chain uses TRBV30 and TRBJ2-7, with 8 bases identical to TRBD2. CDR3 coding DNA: TGTGCCTGGAGTGTTGGTAGCGGGAAGTACGAGCAGTACTTC. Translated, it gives CAWSVGSGKYEQYF.